These 21 T cell receptor beta chains originate from one sample sequenced in a study of shared clonotypes between healthy human individuals. Naive CD8 isolation took CD45RO-negative cells positively selected for CCR7 and excluded terminally differentiated effector memory CD45RA+ cells. TCRdb's table, derived via immunoSEQ multiplex PCR, lists solely in-frame clones and lacks some. The sample comprises a few million clones, around 93% of which are singletons, and under 2% rests with the top ten. The material sequenced was naive CD8+ T cells from PBMCs. The receptors were sampled from a man between 18 and 35 years old in good health. Some clones in this sample may be carry-over from other donors' samples.

This clone was found once. The chain couples TRBV15 to TRBJ2-3, with D unresolved. The CDR3 is 14 amino acids. Germline CDR1 LNHNV, CDR2 YYDKDF (reference sequence). Trimming removed 0 bases from V and 0 bases from J, with 4 bases in between. CDR3 sequence (DNA): TGTGCCACCAGCAGAGAGGGGAGCACAGATACGCAGTATTTT. Protein sequence: CATSREGSTDTQYF.

The chain has TRBV19 and TRBJ1-1; D might be TRBD1 (5 bases). Germline loops: CDR1 LNHDA, CDR2 SQIVND (reference sequence). V was pared by 3 bases and J by 0 bases, with 20 bases between. CDR3 size: 18 residues. The CDR3 loop is CASSMEKVGEVMNTEAFF. Written as DNA, the CDR3 is TGTGCCAGTAGTATGGAAAAAGTGGGGGAGGTTATGAACACTGAAGCTTTCTTT.

The genes are TRBV28 and TRBJ1-6; 9 bases are a match to TRBD1. Germline values: CDR1 MDHEN, CDR2 SYDVKM. After removal of 3 bases from V and 7 bases from J, the junction contained 4 bases not matched to a gene. CDR3 size: 15 residues. The CDR3 is CASSFGTGKNSPLHF. The CDR3 DNA sequence: TGTGCCAGCAGTTTCGGGACAGGGAAGAATTCACCCCTCCACTTT.

This sequence joins TRBV7-9 and TRBJ2-5; D is tentatively TRBD1 or TRBD2 (6 bases each). V was cut by 0 bases and J by 5 bases, with 16 bases left in between. The CDR3 length is 16 residues. Looked up from germline, CDR1 is SEHNR and CDR2 is FQNEAQ (reference sequence). The CDR3 DNA reads as TGTGCCAGCAGCTTAGCGGGGGGCACAGGGAAGGAGACCCAGTACTTC. This encodes CASSLAGGTGKETQYF.

The J gene is TRBJ2-3, the V gene TRBV5-6; TRBD1 agrees at 8 bases. CDR1 and CDR2 from the germline V gene are SGHDT and YYEEEE. The CDR3 consists of 16 residues. The junction had 5 bases not matched to a gene; V was cut back by 0 bases and J by 2 bases. The CDR3 sequence is CASSLDQGAFTDTQYF. CDR3 sequence (DNA): TGTGCCAGCAGCTTGGATCAGGGGGCTTTCACAGATACGCAGTATTTT. Full variable domain (outside the CDR3, taken from reference TRBV5-6 and TRBJ2-3): DAGVTQSPTHLIKTRGQQVTLRCSPKSGHDTVSWYQQALGQGPQFIFQYYEEEERQRGNFPDRFSGHQFPNYSSELNVNALLLGDSALYLCASSLDQGAFTDTQYFGPGTRLTVL.

The CDR3 reads CASSLGGANRYEQYF. The CDR3 DNA is TGTGCCAGCAGTTTAGGAGGGGCCAACCGATACGAGCAGTACTTC. The chain has TRBV28 and TRBJ2-7, with D possibly TRBD2 on 6 matching bases. The germline CDR1 and CDR2 sequences are MDHEN and SYDVKM. V dropped 2 bases and J dropped 4 bases, with 15 bases sitting between them. This CDR3 has 15 residues.

The chain carries TRBV7-3 and TRBJ1-2; a weak D match, TRBD1 (6 bases). CDR1 SGHTA and CDR2 FQGTGA come from the germline V gene. This CDR3 has 13 amino acids. With 5 bases removed from V and 8 bases from J, the gap between germline ends came to 15 bases. The CDR3 DNA reads as TGTGCCAGCAGCCCCGGGGGGGCGCAGGGCTACACCTTC. Protein product: CASSPGGAQGYTF.

This chain links TRBV5-4 with TRBJ2-6; 9 bases align to TRBD1. The CDR3 extends over 16 amino acids. V shed 5 bases, J shed 4 bases, and the junction held 7 bases outside the gene matches. From germline, CDR1 is SGHNT and CDR2 YYREEE (reference sequence). DNA for the CDR3: TGTGCCAGCAGGGGGGGACAGGGAGCAGGGGCCAACGTCCTGACTTTC. It encodes CASRGGQGAGANVLTF.

The table lists this clone with a few counts. The CDR3 DNA reads as TGTGCCAGCAGCCCGGCGGTCGAAAAACTGTTTTTT. This encodes CASSPAVEKLFF. The chain uses TRBV7-9 and TRBJ1-4; D not resolved. CDR3 length: 12 residues. Germline lookup yields CDR1 SEHNR and CDR2 FQNEAQ (reference sequence). Trimming stripped 5 bases from V and 8 bases from J, with 9 bases between.

V and J are TRBV7-2 and TRBJ1-2, with TRBD1 as a possible D gene (5 bases). The germline V gene has CDR1 SGHTA and CDR2 FQGNSA. The CDR3 covers 14 residues. Trimming took 5 bases from V and 4 from J, leaving 14 bases between them. The CDR3 region is CASSGRTTTYGYTF. DNA of the CDR3: TGTGCCAGCAGCGGCCGGACAACGACCTATGGCTACACCTTC. The whole variable domain, filled in from reference TRBV7-2 and TRBJ1-2, reads GAGVSQSPSNKVTEKGKDVELRCDPISGHTALYWYRQSLGQGLEFLIYFQGNSAPDKSGLPSDRFSAERTGGSVSTLTIQRTQQEDSAVYLCASSGRTTTYGYTFGSGTRLTVV.

The rearrangement uses TRBV27 and TRBJ1-2, with 7 nucleotides matching TRBD1. V shed 5 bases and J 5 bases; nucleotides not matched to a gene: 11. CDR3 size: 15 residues. CDR1 is MNHEY, CDR2 SMNVEV, per germline (reference sequence). The CDR3 region is CASSLLADRAYGYTF. The CDR3 DNA follows: TGTGCCAGCAGTCTCCTTGCCGACAGGGCGTATGGCTACACCTTC.

A single count supports this clone. The chain is built from TRBV4-1 and TRBJ2-1; maybe TRBD2 (6 bases). The CDR3 runs to 16 residues. V lost 0 bases and J 2 bases, leaving 11 bases between the germline ends. Per the germline V gene, CDR1 is MGHRA and CDR2 is YSYEKL. CDR3: CASSQDHGRAYNEQFF. The CDR3 DNA follows: TGCGCCAGCAGCCAAGATCACGGGAGAGCCTACAATGAGCAGTTCTTC.

The gene calls are TRBV27 and TRBJ2-1; D is unclear. The V gene lost 6 bases and the J gene lost 5 bases, with 14 bases spanning the gap. The CDR3 is 14 residues long. Germline CDR1 and CDR2: MNHEY and SMNVEV (reference sequence). CDR3 sequence reads: CASSLVGQDNEQFF. The CDR3 DNA sequence: TGTGCCAGCAGCCTTGTAGGGCAGGACAATGAGCAGTTCTTC.

J is TRBJ1-1 and V is TRBV11-3, with TRBD1 matching over 7 bases. Trimming removed 4 bases from V and 4 bases from J; junction bases left unmatched: 9. The length of the CDR3 is 15 residues. The germline V gene encodes CDR1 SGHNT and CDR2 YENEEA. CDR3 residues: CASSSPGQAGTEAFF. The CDR3 DNA sequence: TGTGCCAGCAGCTCACCCGGACAGGCGGGCACTGAAGCTTTCTTT. Supplemented by reference TRBV11-3 and TRBJ1-1, the full variable domain reads EAGVVQSPRYKIIEKKQPVAFWCNPISGHNTLYWYLQNLGQGPELLIRYENEEAVDDSQLPKDRFSAERLKGVDSTLKIQPAELGDSAVYLCASSSPGQAGTEAFFGQGTRLTVV.

This clone was picked up one time. The rearrangement links TRBV6-6 to TRBJ2-2, with D uncertain. The CDR3 covers 15 residues. V lost 0 bases and J 4 bases, leaving 9 bases between the germline ends. Germline CDR1 and CDR2: MNHNY and SVGAGI (reference sequence). This CDR3 reads CASSYSSRFTGELFF. The CDR3 DNA is TGTGCCAGCAGTTACTCGAGCAGGTTCACCGGGGAGCTGTTTTTT.

The chain carries TRBV4-3 and TRBJ2-2, with TRBD1 matching 9 bases. The CDR3 runs 15 residues. Unmatched junction bases numbered 4, after V lost 4 bases and J lost 4 bases. Germline V gene lookup returns CDR1 LGHNA and CDR2 YSLEER. The CDR3: CASSPDRGRTGELFF. The CDR3 DNA sequence: TGCGCCAGCAGCCCGGACAGGGGCCGCACCGGGGAGCTGTTTTTT.

This clone was recorded only once. This sample also contains other DNA sequences that code for the same CDR3. The genes are TRBV9 and TRBJ2-1; weak D call: TRBD1 (5 bases). This CDR3 comprises 13 residues. V lost 0 bases and J 8 bases, leaving 9 bases between the germline ends. CDR1 and CDR2 from the germline V gene are SGDLS and YYNGEE. The CDR3 region is CASSVGLGDEQFF. The CDR3, as DNA: TGTGCCAGCAGCGTAGGGCTAGGGGATGAGCAGTTCTTC.

The rearrangement joins TRBV5-4 to TRBJ2-7, with D unclear. The V end was cut by 5 bases, the J end by 5 bases, with 14 bases between. This CDR3 spans 13 amino acids. Germline assignment: CDR1 SGHNT and CDR2 YYREEE (reference sequence). CDR3 sequence (DNA): TGTGCCAGCAGTCCCGGGCCCAGCCACGAGCAGTACTTC. It is translated as CASSPGPSHEQYF.

CDR3: CASSPMSGSSNDEQYF. The CDR3 coding sequence is TGTGCCAGCAGCCCCATGAGCGGGAGTAGCAACGACGAGCAGTACTTC. The genes are TRBV7-9 and TRBJ2-7; 8 bases map to TRBD2. This CDR3 contains 16 residues. J lost 5 bases, V lost 5 bases, and 14 bases had no gene match. Per the germline V gene, CDR1 is SEHNR and CDR2 is FQNEAQ (reference sequence).

V usage is TRBV19 and J usage is TRBJ2-6, with 8 bases fitting TRBD1. The CDR3 contains 18 residues. The germline gives CDR1 LNHDA, CDR2 SQIVND (reference sequence). The V gene end was trimmed by 0 bases and the J gene end by 3 bases; junction bases not matched to a gene: 7. The CDR3 DNA sequence: TGTGCCAGTAGTATAGATGGGGACAGGCCGGGTGGGGCCAACGTCCTGACTTTC. Its protein product is CASSIDGDRPGGANVLTF.

This clone was counted only a few times. The chain employs TRBV6-5 and TRBJ1-1, with D possibly being TRBD1 (5 bases). V lost 5 bases and J 3 bases, leaving 16 bases between the germline ends. This CDR3 comprises 15 residues. The germline V gene encodes CDR1 MNHEY and CDR2 SVGAGI. CDR3 protein: CASSLEFTGDTEAFF. The CDR3, as DNA: TGTGCCAGCAGTCTAGAGTTTACGGGGGACACTGAAGCTTTCTTT.